These 17 T cell receptor beta chains were sequenced from one sample in a study of blood T cell repertoires in COVID-19. Clones were read by immunoSEQ multiplex PCR, and TCRdb kept only the in-frame ones, dropping some. The sample contains 100,000 to 140,000 clones, about 90% of which appear only once. The material sequenced was peripheral blood. The receptors shown here come from a woman in her 30s with acute or convalescent COVID-19.

The CDR3 bases are TGTGCCAGCAGATTTCAGGGATCAGGCTACACCTTC. Encoded protein: CASRFQGSGYTF. This rearrangement joins TRBV6-1 to TRBJ1-2; perhaps TRBD1 as D (5 bases). The CDR3 consists of 12 residues. Per germline, CDR1 MNHNS and CDR2 SASEGT. The V end was cut by 6 bases, the J end by 8 bases, with 13 bases between.

The CDR3 bases are TGTGCCAGCAAAGCGCAAAGCTCTGGAAACACCATATATTTT. It yields the protein CASKAQSSGNTIYF. The chain employs TRBV6-5 and TRBJ1-3; D is uncertain. CDR1 is MNHEY, CDR2 SVGAGI, per germline. Between the trimmed V and J ends, which lost 7 bases and 0 bases, there was a span of 10 bases. This CDR3 has 14 residues.

In nucleotides, the CDR3 is TGTGCCAGCTCACCATGGGACAGTAACTATGGCTACACCTTC. Translation gives CASSPWDSNYGYTF. The chain has TRBV18 and TRBJ1-2; 7 bases are shared with TRBD1. Trimming at V came to 2 bases and at J to 1 base, leaving 1 base not matched to a gene. Germline V CDR1 and CDR2: KGHSH, LQKENI. The CDR3 loop spans 14 amino acids. Full variable domain (missing parts from reference TRBV18 and TRBJ1-2): NAGVMQNPRHLVRRRGQEARLRCSPMKGHSHVYWYRQLPEEGLKFMVYLQKENIIDESGMPKERFSAEFPKEGPSILRIQQVVRGDSAAYFCASSPWDSNYGYTFGSGTRLTVV.

This chain joins TRBV7-2 and TRBJ1-2; TRBD1 matches 7 bases. Trimming at V came to 5 bases and at J to 7 bases, leaving 13 bases not matched to a gene. From germline, CDR1 is SGHTA and CDR2 FQGNSA. The CDR3 is 15 residues long. CDR3 in amino acids: CASSLTGTHPGGYTF. The CDR3 nucleotides are TGTGCCAGCAGCCTGACAGGGACCCACCCGGGTGGCTACACCTTC.

J is TRBJ2-3 and V is TRBV10-2, with D perhaps matching TRBD2 (5 bases). This CDR3 has 13 amino acids. Germline values: CDR1 WSHSY, CDR2 SAAADI. V lost 4 bases and J 4 bases, leaving 9 bases between the germline ends. The CDR3 sequence: CASSAFGADTQYF. The CDR3 DNA is TGCGCCAGCAGTGCGTTCGGGGCAGATACGCAGTATTTT.

V gene TRBV28 combines with J gene TRBJ1-2; possible D gene TRBD1, 6 bases. Germline assignment: CDR1 MDHEN and CDR2 SYDVKM. V was pared by 3 bases and J by 4 bases, with 15 bases between. The CDR3 is 15 residues long. The CDR3 loop is CASSFPPTGPYGYTF. The CDR3 region has the DNA TGTGCCAGCAGTTTCCCCCCCACAGGGCCCTATGGCTACACCTTC.

The chain joins TRBV27 to TRBJ1-2, with TRBD1 as a possible D gene (6 bases). Germline V gene lookup returns CDR1 MNHEY and CDR2 SMNVEV (reference sequence). The ends were cut back, 0 bases at V and 0 bases at J, with 11 bases in the middle. This CDR3 comprises 16 residues. CDR3 nucleotides: TGTGCCAGCAGTTTATCGGGGGGGACACCTAACTATGGCTACACCTTC. Amino acids: CASSLSGGTPNYGYTF.

The chain joins TRBV6-2 or TRBV6-3 to TRBJ2-1; TRBD2 agrees at 10 bases. The length of the CDR3 is 17 residues. V trimming: 0 bases; J trimming: 4 bases; junction bases outside the gene matches: 6. The V gene's germline CDR1 is MNHEY and CDR2 SVGEGT. CDR3 amino acids: CASSYSPLAGVYNEQFF. In DNA form, the CDR3 reads TGTGCCAGCAGTTACTCGCCCCTAGCGGGAGTGTACAATGAGCAGTTCTTC.

This chain joins TRBV7-9 and TRBJ1-6; the D gene is possibly TRBD1 (6 bases). The ends were cut back, 3 bases at V and 6 bases at J, with 9 bases in the middle. Germline V gene data show CDR1 as SEHNR and CDR2 as FQNEAQ (reference sequence). The CDR3 covers 14 residues. CDR3 loop: CASSFTGSNSPLHF. The CDR3 nucleotides are TGTGCCAGCAGCTTTACAGGGTCTAATTCACCCCTCCACTTT.

As concerns this clone: The junction departs from the called germline gene at one end, perhaps through a read error. Other DNA sequences in the same sample also yield this CDR3. The chain uses TRBV7-9 and TRBJ1-3, with a possible D match to TRBD1 (5 bases). The germline gives CDR1 SEHNR, CDR2 FQNEAQ (reference sequence). CDR3 length: 16 amino acids. The CDR3 DNA reads as TGTGCTAGCACCGAAGGAAGGGGAAACTCTGGAAACACCATATATTTT. Its protein product is CASTEGRGNSGNTIYF.

This sequence joins TRBV6-6 and TRBJ1-2; D may be TRBD1 (5 bases). V lost 5 bases and J 1 base, leaving 8 bases between the germline ends. Looked up from germline, CDR1 is MNHNY and CDR2 is SVGAGI (reference sequence). This CDR3 contains 13 residues. CDR3 bases: TGTGCCAGCAGTCTACAGGTTAACTATGGCTACACCTTC. Its protein product is CASSLQVNYGYTF.

This clone has just one count. The chain is built from TRBV11-3 and TRBJ2-2; 7 bases map to TRBD1. CDR1 SGHNT and CDR2 YENEEA come from the germline V gene. This CDR3 is 13 amino acids long. The V gene end was trimmed by 8 bases and the J gene end by 4 bases; junction bases not matched to a gene: 4. CDR3 DNA: TGTGCCAGCGGCAGACAGGGCACCGGGGAGCTGTTTTTT. Translating gives CASGRQGTGELFF.

The chain links TRBV6-2 or TRBV6-3 to TRBJ1-3; 7 positions match TRBD1. The CDR3 sequence is 15 residues long. The germline CDR1 and CDR2 sequences are MNHEY and SVGEGT. Trimming cost V 6 bases and J 5 bases; bases outside gene matches: 10. DNA for the CDR3: TGTGCCAGCAGCCGCGGACAGGTCTCGAGAAACACCATATATTTT. This translates into CASSRGQVSRNTIYF.

This chain joins TRBV5-1 and TRBJ2-1; a weak D match, TRBD1 (6 bases). The CDR3 runs to 15 residues. Germline values: CDR1 SGHRS, CDR2 YFSETQ. The ends were cut back, 3 bases at V and 6 bases at J, with 16 bases in the middle. The CDR3 spells CASSSIEQGSNEQFF. The CDR3 nucleotides are TGCGCCAGCAGCTCTATAGAACAGGGAAGCAATGAGCAGTTCTTC. Looking up the rest from reference TRBV5-1 and TRBJ2-1 gives the full variable domain: KAGVTQTPRYLIKTRGQQVTLSCSPISGHRSVSWYQQTPGQGLQFLFEYFSETQRNKGNFPGRFSGRQFSNSRSEMNVSTLELGDSALYLCASSSIEQGSNEQFFGPGTRLTVL.

V and J are TRBV6-1 and TRBJ1-1, with 7 bases aligning to TRBD1. V was clipped by 3 bases and J by 6 bases; unmatched bases: 10. CDR3 length: 15 amino acids. The germline V gene has CDR1 MNHNS and CDR2 SASEGT. This chain's CDR3 is CASSDGTEDFPEAFF. The CDR3 nucleotides are TGTGCCAGCAGTGACGGGACAGAAGATTTTCCTGAAGCTTTCTTT.

CDR3 region: CAIDTGNGGYTF. The CDR3 nucleotides read TGTGCCATCGATACAGGGAATGGTGGCTACACCTTC. J is TRBJ1-2 and V is TRBV7-3, with a tentative D call TRBD1 (6 bases). Looked up from germline, CDR1 is SGHTA and CDR2 is FQGTGA. This CDR3 comprises 12 residues. Trimming stripped 10 bases from V and 7 bases from J, with 16 bases between.

This clone was counted a single time. V is TRBV14 and J is TRBJ2-2; 7 positions agree with TRBD2. CDR1 and CDR2 (germline): SGHDN, FVKESK. The V segment lost 2 bases and the J segment 3 bases; nucleotides outside the gene matches: 12. This CDR3 has 18 residues. The CDR3: CASSQSLRRETYTGELFF. CDR3 DNA: TGTGCCAGCAGCCAATCTCTACGGCGGGAGACCTACACCGGGGAGCTGTTTTTT.